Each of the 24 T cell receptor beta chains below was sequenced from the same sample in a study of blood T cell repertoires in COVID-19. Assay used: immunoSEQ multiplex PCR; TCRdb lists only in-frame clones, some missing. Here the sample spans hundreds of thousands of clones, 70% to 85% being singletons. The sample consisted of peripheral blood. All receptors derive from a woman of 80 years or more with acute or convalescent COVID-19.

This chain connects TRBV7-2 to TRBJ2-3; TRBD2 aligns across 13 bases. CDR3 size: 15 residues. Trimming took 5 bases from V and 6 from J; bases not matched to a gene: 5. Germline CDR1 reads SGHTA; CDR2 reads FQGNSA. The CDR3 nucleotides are TGTGCCAGCAGCACCGGACTAGCGGGGGATGATACGCAGTATTTT. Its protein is CASSTGLAGDDTQYF.

In DNA, the CDR3 is TGTGCCAGCTCAACTTGGGACAGGGAAACAACTAATGAAAAACTGTTTTTT. It translates to CASSTWDRETTNEKLFF. The rearrangement uses TRBV18 and TRBJ1-4, with 9 bases that match TRBD1. The CDR3 is 17 residues long. V lost 5 bases, J lost 0 bases, and 7 bases stayed unmatched. The germline CDR1 and CDR2 sequences are KGHSH and LQKENI. The variable domain in full, completed from reference TRBV18 and TRBJ1-4, reads NAGVMQNPRHLVRRRGQEARLRCSPMKGHSHVYWYRQLPEEGLKFMVYLQKENIIDESGMPKERFSAEFPKEGPSILRIQQVVRGDSAAYFCASSTWDRETTNEKLFFGSGTQLSVL.

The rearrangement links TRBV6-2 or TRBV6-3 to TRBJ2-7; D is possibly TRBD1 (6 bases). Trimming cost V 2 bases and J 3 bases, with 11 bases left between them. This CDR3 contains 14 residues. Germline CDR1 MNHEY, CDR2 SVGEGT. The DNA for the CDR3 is TGTGCCAGCAGTTACGGGGGCTTGGGCTACGAGCAGTACTTC. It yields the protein CASSYGGLGYEQYF.

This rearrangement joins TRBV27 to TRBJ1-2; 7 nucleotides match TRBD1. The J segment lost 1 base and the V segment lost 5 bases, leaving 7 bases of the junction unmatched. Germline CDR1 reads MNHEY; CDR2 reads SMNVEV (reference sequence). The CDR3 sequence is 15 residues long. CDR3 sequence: CASSRQGEGNYGYTF. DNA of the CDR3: TGTGCCAGCAGTAGACAGGGCGAGGGTAACTATGGCTACACCTTC.

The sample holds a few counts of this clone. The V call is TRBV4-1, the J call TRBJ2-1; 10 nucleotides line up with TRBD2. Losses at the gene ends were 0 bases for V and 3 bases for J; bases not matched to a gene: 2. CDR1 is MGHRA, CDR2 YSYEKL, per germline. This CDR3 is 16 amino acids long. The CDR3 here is CASSQDSGGHYNEQFF. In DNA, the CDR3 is TGCGCCAGCAGCCAAGATAGCGGGGGGCACTACAATGAGCAGTTCTTC.

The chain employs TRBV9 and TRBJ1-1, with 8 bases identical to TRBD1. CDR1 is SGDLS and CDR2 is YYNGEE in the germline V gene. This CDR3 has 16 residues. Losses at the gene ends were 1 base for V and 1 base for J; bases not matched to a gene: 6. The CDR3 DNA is TGTGCCAGCAGCGTAAAACCAGGGGGCGGGAACACTGAAGCTTTCTTT. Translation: CASSVKPGGGNTEAFF.

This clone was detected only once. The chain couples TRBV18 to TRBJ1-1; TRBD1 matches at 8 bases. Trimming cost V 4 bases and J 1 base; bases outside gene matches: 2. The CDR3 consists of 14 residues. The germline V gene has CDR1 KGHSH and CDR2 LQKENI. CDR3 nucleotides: TGTGCCAGCTCACGGGACAGGTCGAACACTGAAGCTTTCTTT. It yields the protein CASSRDRSNTEAFF.

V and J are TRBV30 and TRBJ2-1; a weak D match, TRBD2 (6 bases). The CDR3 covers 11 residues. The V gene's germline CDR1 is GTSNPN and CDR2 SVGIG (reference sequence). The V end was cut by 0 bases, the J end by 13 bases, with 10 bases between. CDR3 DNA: TGTGCCTGGAGTGTACGCGGGAAACAGTTCTTC. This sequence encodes CAWSVRGKQFF.

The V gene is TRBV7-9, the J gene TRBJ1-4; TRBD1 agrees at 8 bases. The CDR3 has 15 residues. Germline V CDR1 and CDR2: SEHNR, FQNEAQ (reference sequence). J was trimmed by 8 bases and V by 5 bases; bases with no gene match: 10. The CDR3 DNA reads TGTGCCAGCAGCCAATCGACAGGGGAAAGAGAAAAACTGTTTTTT. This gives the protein CASSQSTGEREKLFF.

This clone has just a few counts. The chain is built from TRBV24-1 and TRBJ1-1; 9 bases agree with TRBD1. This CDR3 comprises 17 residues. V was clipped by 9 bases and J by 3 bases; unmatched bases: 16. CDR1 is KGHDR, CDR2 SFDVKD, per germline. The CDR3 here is CATRVSPRRTGDTEAFF. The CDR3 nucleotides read TGTGCCACCCGGGTTAGCCCCAGAAGGACAGGGGACACTGAAGCTTTCTTT.

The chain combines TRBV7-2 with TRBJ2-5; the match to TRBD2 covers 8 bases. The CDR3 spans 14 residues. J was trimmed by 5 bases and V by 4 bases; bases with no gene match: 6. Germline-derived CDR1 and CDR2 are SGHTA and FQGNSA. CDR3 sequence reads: CASSSGGALETQYF. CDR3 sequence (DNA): TGTGCCAGCAGCTCGGGGGGGGCGCTTGAGACCCAGTACTTC. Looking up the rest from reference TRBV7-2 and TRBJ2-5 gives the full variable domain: GAGVSQSPSNKVTEKGKDVELRCDPISGHTALYWYRQSLGQGLEFLIYFQGNSAPDKSGLPSDRFSAERTGGSVSTLTIQRTQQEDSAVYLCASSSGGALETQYFGPGTRLLVL.

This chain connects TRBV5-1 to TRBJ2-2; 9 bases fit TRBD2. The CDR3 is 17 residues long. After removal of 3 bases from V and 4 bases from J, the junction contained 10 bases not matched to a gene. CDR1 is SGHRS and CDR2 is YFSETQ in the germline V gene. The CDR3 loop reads CASSSQPGTSITGELFF. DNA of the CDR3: TGCGCCAGCAGCTCTCAACCCGGGACTAGCATCACCGGGGAGCTGTTTTTT.

CDR3 loop: CAWTSRGTRGGYTF. The CDR3 region has the DNA TGTGCCTGGACCAGTCGTGGAACCCGGGGGGGCTACACCTTC. V usage is TRBV30 and J usage is TRBJ1-2; maybe TRBD1 (5 bases). The CDR3 extends over 14 amino acids. The germline CDR1 and CDR2 sequences are GTSNPN and SVGIG (reference sequence). The germline V and J ends were trimmed by 4 bases and 8 bases, with 20 bases remaining between them.

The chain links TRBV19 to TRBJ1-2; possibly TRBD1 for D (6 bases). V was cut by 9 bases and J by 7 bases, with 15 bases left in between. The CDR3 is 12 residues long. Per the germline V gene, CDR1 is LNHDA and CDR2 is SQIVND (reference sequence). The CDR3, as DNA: TGTGCCAGCGAACAGGGTAATCTTGGCTACACCTTC. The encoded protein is CASEQGNLGYTF. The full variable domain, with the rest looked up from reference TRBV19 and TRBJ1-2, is DGGITQSPKYLFRKEGQNVTLSCEQNLNHDAMYWYRQDPGQGLRLIYYSQIVNDFQKGDIAEGYSVSREKKESFPLTVTSAQKNPTAFYLCASEQGNLGYTFGSGTRLTVV.

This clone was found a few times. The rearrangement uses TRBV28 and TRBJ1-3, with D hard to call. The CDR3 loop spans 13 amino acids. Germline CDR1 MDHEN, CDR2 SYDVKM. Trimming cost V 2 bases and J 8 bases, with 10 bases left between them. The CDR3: CASSLRQDDTIYF. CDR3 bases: TGTGCCAGCAGTTTAAGGCAGGATGACACCATATATTTT.

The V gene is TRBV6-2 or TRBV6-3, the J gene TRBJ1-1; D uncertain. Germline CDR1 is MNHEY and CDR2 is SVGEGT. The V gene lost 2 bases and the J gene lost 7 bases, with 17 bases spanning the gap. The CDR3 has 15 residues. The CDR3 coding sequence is TGTGCCAGCAGTTACGGTCACTTAGACGGGGTTGAAGCTTTCTTT. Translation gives CASSYGHLDGVEAFF.

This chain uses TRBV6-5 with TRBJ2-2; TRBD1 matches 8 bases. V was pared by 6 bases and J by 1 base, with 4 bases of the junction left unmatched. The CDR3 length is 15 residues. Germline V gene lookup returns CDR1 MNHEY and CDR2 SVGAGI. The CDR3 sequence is CASRITGGNTGELFF. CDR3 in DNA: TGTGCCAGCAGAATTACAGGGGGGAACACCGGGGAGCTGTTTTTT.

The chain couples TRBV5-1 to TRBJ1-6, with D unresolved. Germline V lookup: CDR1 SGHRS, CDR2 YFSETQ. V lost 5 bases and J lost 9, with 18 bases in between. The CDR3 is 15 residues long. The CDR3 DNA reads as TGCGCCAGCAGGTCGGATCCCCCAGGATCTTCACCCCTCCACTTT. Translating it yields CASRSDPPGSSPLHF.

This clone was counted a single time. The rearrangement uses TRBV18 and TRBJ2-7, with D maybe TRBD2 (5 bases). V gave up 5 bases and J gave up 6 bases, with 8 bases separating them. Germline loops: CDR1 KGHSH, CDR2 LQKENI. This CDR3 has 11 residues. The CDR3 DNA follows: TGTGCCAGCTCAACCGGAGGCGAGCAGTACTTC. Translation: CASSTGGEQYF.

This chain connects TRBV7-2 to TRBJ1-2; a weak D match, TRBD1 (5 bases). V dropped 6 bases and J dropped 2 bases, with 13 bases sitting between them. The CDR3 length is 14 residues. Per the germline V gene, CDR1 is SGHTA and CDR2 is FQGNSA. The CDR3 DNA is TGTGCCAGCAGGTTAAAGACAGAGAACTATGGCTACACCTTC. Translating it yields CASRLKTENYGYTF. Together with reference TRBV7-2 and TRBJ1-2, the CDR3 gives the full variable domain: GAGVSQSPSNKVTEKGKDVELRCDPISGHTALYWYRQSLGQGLEFLIYFQGNSAPDKSGLPSDRFSAERTGGSVSTLTIQRTQQEDSAVYLCASRLKTENYGYTFGSGTRLTVV.

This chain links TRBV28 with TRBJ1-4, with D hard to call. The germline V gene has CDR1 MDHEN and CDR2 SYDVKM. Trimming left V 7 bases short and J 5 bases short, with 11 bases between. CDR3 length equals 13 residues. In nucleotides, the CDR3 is TGTGCCAGCAAGTTTGGAGGAAATGAAAAACTGTTTTTT. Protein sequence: CASKFGGNEKLFF.

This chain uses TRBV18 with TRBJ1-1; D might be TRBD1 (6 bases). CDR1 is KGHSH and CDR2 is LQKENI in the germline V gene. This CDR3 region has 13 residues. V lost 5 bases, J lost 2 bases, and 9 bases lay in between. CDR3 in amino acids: CASSTDRNTEAFF. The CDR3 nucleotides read TGTGCCAGCTCAACGGACAGAAACACTGAAGCTTTCTTT.

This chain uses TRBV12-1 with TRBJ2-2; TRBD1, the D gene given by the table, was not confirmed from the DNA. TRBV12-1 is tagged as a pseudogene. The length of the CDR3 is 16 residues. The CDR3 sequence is CASSFRQLEDTGELFF. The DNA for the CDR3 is TGTGCCAGCAGCTTTAGACAGCTCGAAGACACCGGGGAGCTGTTTTTT.

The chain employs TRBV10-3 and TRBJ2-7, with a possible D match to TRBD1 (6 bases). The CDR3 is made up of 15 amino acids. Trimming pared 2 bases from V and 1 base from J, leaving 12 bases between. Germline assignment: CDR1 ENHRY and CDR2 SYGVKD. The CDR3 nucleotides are TGTGCCATCAGTGAGGCCAGGGGAAGGTCCTACGAGCAGTACTTC. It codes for CAISEARGRSYEQYF.